The T cell receptor (beta chain) under discussion was sequenced for a study of early T cells in non-severe SARS-CoV-2 infection. About the research overall: Sequenced material consisted of bulk RNA (from unsorted whole blood), and chains were unpaired. Study results and limitations: VDJdb-based annotation leaned toward anti-spike CD8 responses and missed private and CD4 specificities.

TCRdb independently ran MiXCR on the 5' RACE reads; one entry per CDR3 protein. Of about 67,000 distinct CDR3 sequences listed, around 10% are singletons. V gave up 7 bases and J gave up 3 bases, with 12 bases separating them. The CDR3 has 13 amino acids. CDR1 and CDR2 from the germline V gene are LGHNT and FRNRAP. With regard to this clonotype: Its antigen is not known.

The receptor's source is an adult who was a healthcare worker with PCR-confirmed SARS-CoV-2 infection or an uninfected control (not recorded which). Sequencing was performed on whole blood. The chain carries TRBV12-5 and TRBJ1-2; D possibly corresponds to TRBD1 (5 bases). The CDR3 nucleotides read TGTGCTAGTGCCGAAAGAGGGGACTATGGCTACACCTTC. Translation gives CASAERGDYGYTF.